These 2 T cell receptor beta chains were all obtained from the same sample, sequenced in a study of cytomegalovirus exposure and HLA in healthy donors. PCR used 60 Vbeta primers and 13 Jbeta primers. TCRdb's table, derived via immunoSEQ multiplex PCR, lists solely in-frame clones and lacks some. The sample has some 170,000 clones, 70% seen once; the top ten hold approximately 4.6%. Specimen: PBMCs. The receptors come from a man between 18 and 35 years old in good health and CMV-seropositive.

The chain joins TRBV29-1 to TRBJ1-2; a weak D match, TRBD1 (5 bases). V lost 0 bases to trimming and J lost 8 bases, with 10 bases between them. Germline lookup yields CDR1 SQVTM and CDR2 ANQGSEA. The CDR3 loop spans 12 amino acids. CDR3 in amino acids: CSVEDGGYGYTF. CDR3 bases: TGCAGCGTTGAAGACGGGGGTTACGGCTACACCTTC.

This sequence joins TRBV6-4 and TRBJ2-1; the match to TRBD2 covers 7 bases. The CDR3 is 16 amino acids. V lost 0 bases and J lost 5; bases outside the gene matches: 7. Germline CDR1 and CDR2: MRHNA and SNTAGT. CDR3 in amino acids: CASSDSRTSSNNEQFF. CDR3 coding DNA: TGTGCCAGCAGTGACTCGAGGACTAGTAGCAACAATGAGCAGTTCTTC.